A selection of T cell receptor beta chains follows, all from one sample in a study of blood T cells in healthy people across ages. TCRdb re-called the 5' RACE reads through MiXCR, storing one row per CDR3 protein. The table shows approximately 670,000 distinct CDR3 sequences, with about 43% occurring only once. The specimen sequenced was blood. The receptors were gathered from a man older than 75 in good health. The CDR3 runs from the conserved cysteine through the conserved F or W. D genes are given only for firm matches. For some rows the clone size is stated as once, few or many, or as a class when expanded; others skip it.

.	TRBV2	TRBJ2-4	.	CASSGEGTKNIQYF	TGTGCCAGCAGTGGGGAAGGAACCAAAAACATTCAGTACTTC
.	TRBV20-1	TRBJ2-7	few	CSARVGAGLVEQYF	TGCAGTGCTAGAGTAGGGGCGGGATTGGTCGAGCAGTACTTC
.	TRBV2	TRBJ1-5	few	CASSTGQNNQPQHF	TGTGCCAGCAGTACAGGACAGAACAATCAGCCCCAGCATTTT
.	TRBV12-3/TRBV12-4	TRBJ1-2	.	CASSLMGGPTNYGYTF	TGTGCCAGCAGTTTGATGGGGGGGCCCACTAACTATGGCTACACCTTC
.	TRBV10-1	TRBJ1-6	.	CASTMTTDSPLHF	TGCGCCAGCACTATGACGACCGATTCACCCCTCCACTTT
.	TRBV14	TRBJ2-5	few	CASSQANPLQETQYF	TGTGCCAGCAGCCAAGCTAATCCCCTCCAAGAGACCCAGTACTTC
.	TRBV9	TRBJ2-3	.	CASSPSLPSDTQYF	TGTGCCAGCAGCCCGTCGCTGCCTTCGGATACGCAGTATTTT
.	TRBV29-1	TRBJ1-1	few	CSARNTEAFF	TGCAGTGCTAGAAATACTGAAGCTTTCTTT
TRBD2	TRBV20-1	TRBJ2-5	.	CSARWASGGTYNEQYF	TGCAGTGCTAGGTGGGCTAGCGGGGGAACCTACAATGAGCAGTACTTC
.	TRBV5-1	TRBJ2-1	.	CASSPRRFEETQFF	TGCGCCAGCAGCCCTCGACGGTTCGAGGAGACCCAGTTCTTC
.	TRBV6-2/TRBV6-3	TRBJ1-5	few	CASSYSDAPNQPQHF	TGTGCCAGCAGTTACTCGGACGCCCCCAATCAGCCCCAGCATTTT
.	TRBV15	TRBJ2-1	few	CATSRSSIGTYNEQFF	TGTGCCACCAGCAGATCATCGATTGGTACTTACAATGAGCAGTTCTTC
.	TRBV20-1	TRBJ2-4	.	CSDRARNYNEQYF	TGCAGTGATAGGGCACGGAACTACAATGAGCAGTACTTC
.	TRBV7-3	TRBJ2-1	.	CASSLSSSGYNEQFF	TGTGCCAGCAGCTTAAGCAGTTCGGGGTACAATGAGCAGTTCTTC
TRBD1	TRBV10-3	TRBJ1-5	many	CAISEFGTDDQPQHF	TGTGCCATCAGTGAGTTCGGGACAGATGATCAGCCCCAGCATTTT
TRBD1	TRBV3-1	TRBJ2-4	.	CASSQQGAVAKNIQYF	TGTGCCAGCAGCCAACAGGGGGCCGTAGCCAAAAACATTCAGTACTTC
TRBD1	TRBV24-1	TRBJ2-5	.	CATSGTGGGETQYF	TGTGCCACCAGTGGGACAGGGGGCGGAGAGACCCAGTACTTC
.	TRBV7-2	TRBJ2-1	.	CASSTYISLDEQFF	TGTGCCAGCAGCACCTACATTAGCCTCGATGAGCAGTTCTTC
TRBD1	TRBV2	TRBJ2-5	.	CATTGASQETQYF	TGTGCCACCACAGGGGCCTCCCAAGAGACCCAGTACTTC
TRBD1	TRBV19	TRBJ1-6	.	CASQDREVTYNSPLHF	TGTGCCAGTCAAGACAGGGAGGTCACCTATAATTCACCCCTCCACTTT
.	TRBV15	TRBJ2-5	.	CATSRGRRLRTQETQYF	TGTGCCACCAGCAGAGGTCGCCGACTTAGAACCCAAGAGACCCAGTACTTC
TRBD1	TRBV30	TRBJ1-2	few	CAWKQGALSGTF	TGTGCCTGGAAACAGGGGGCCCTCTCGGGCACCTTC
.	TRBV7-2	TRBJ1-5	.	CASSSGTSNQPQHF	TGTGCCAGCAGCTCCGGGACCAGCAATCAGCCCCAGCATTTT
.	TRBV28	TRBJ2-1	few	CASSALGVGRSYNEQFF	TGTGCCAGCAGTGCGTTAGGGGTTGGCCGCTCCTACAATGAGCAGTTCTTC
.	TRBV7-3	TRBJ2-5	.	CASSPYGGEGETQYF	TGTGCCAGCAGCCCTTATGGGGGAGAAGGGGAGACCCAGTACTTC
.	TRBV14	TRBJ1-2	few	CASSQGGQGSYTF	TGTGCCAGCAGCCAAGGAGGGCAGGGGAGCTACACCTTC
TRBD1	TRBV29-1	TRBJ2-7	.	CSVAVQGATYEQYF	TGCAGCGTTGCGGTACAGGGGGCGACCTACGAGCAGTACTTC
.	TRBV20-1	TRBJ2-3	.	CSARDRPHNRSSRERDTQYF	TGCAGTGCTAGAGATCGGCCCCACAACCGAAGCTCCAGAGAAAGGGATACGCAGTATTTT
TRBD2	TRBV20-1	TRBJ2-7	.	CSATTSGRSSYNEQYF	TGCAGTGCTACCACTAGCGGGAGGAGCTCCTACAATGAGCAGTACTTC
TRBD1	TRBV29-1	TRBJ1-2	.	CSVEDRGQSCGYTF	TGCAGCGTTGAAGATCGGGGACAGTCCTGTGGCTACACCTTC
.	TRBV6-2/TRBV6-3	TRBJ2-1	.	CASRLSGPGLNEQFF	TGTGCCAGCAGGCTAAGCGGTCCAGGGCTCAATGAGCAGTTCTTC
TRBD2	TRBV7-3	TRBJ2-3	few	CASSLTGLDTDTQYF	TGTGCCAGCAGCCTAACGGGACTAGACACAGATACGCAGTATTTT
.	TRBV19	TRBJ2-1	.	CASSQKELRQFF	TGTGCCAGTAGTCAAAAGGAGCTGCGGCAGTTCTTC
TRBD1	TRBV27	TRBJ2-3	.	CASSLLGTGGSADTQYF	TGTGCCAGCAGTTTATTAGGGACAGGGGGAAGCGCAGATACGCAGTATTTT
.	TRBV28	TRBJ2-1	once	CASRRTGGSGKQFF	TGTGCCAGCAGGAGAACAGGCGGCTCTGGTAAGCAGTTCTTC
TRBD2	TRBV6-2/TRBV6-3	TRBJ2-3	.	CASSYVAGGPSGTDTQYF	TGTGCCAGCAGTTACGTGGCGGGAGGGCCATCTGGCACAGATACGCAGTATTTT
.	TRBV28	TRBJ2-1	.	CASSLPTGEQFF	TGTGCCAGCAGTTTACCCACGGGAGAGCAGTTCTTC
.	TRBV12-3/TRBV12-4	TRBJ1-6	.	CASISQVGVLDSPLHF	TGTGCCAGCATCTCCCAGGTGGGGGTCCTGGATTCACCCCTCCACTTT
TRBD1	TRBV20-1	TRBJ1-2	.	CSASGQGSYGYTF	TGCAGTGCTAGTGGACAGGGATCCTATGGCTACACCTTC
.	TRBV29-1	TRBJ2-7	few	CSVAVQGLYEQYF	TGCAGCGTCGCTGTACAGGGACTCTACGAGCAGTACTTC
TRBD1	TRBV6-1	TRBJ1-2	.	CASSEDRRGYTF	TGTGCCAGCAGTGAGGACAGGCGAGGCTACACCTTC
TRBD1	TRBV7-6	TRBJ2-3	.	CASSGSGQVIDTQYF	TGTGCCAGCAGCGGATCGGGACAGGTGATAGATACGCAGTATTTT
.	TRBV12-5	TRBJ2-7	few	CASGLVHYEQYF	TGTGCTAGTGGTTTGGTACATTATGAGCAGTACTTC
.	TRBV5-1	TRBJ1-2	.	CANSFLGAQVYGYTF	TGCGCCAACAGCTTTCTCGGTGCCCAGGTCTATGGCTACACCTTC
.	TRBV3-1	TRBJ1-1	few	CASSLKNTEAFF	TGTGCCAGCAGCCTGAAGAACACTGAAGCTTTCTTT
TRBD2	TRBV4-2	TRBJ2-5	many	CASSQYSGGVETQYF	TGTGCCAGCAGCCAATACAGCGGGGGAGTGGAGACCCAGTACTTC
.	TRBV15	TRBJ2-1	many	CATSRDQGSYNEQFF	TGTGCCACCAGCAGAGATCAGGGATCCTACAATGAGCAGTTCTTC
TRBD2	TRBV7-2	TRBJ2-3	few	CASSFTSATDTQYF	TGTGCCAGCAGCTTTACTAGCGCCACAGATACGCAGTATTTT
TRBD1	TRBV24-1	TRBJ2-5	many	CATSDRTGGLETQYF	TGTGCCACCAGTGACCGGACAGGGGGCTTAGAGACCCAGTACTTC
.	TRBV11-3	TRBJ2-1	.	CASSLGERAGIHNEQFF	TGTGCCAGCAGCTTAGGGGAGCGGGCGGGGATACACAATGAGCAGTTCTTC
.	TRBV6-2/TRBV6-3	TRBJ1-1	once	CASRWTEGAEAFF	TGTGCCAGCAGATGGACCGAGGGGGCTGAAGCTTTCTTT
TRBD2	TRBV9	TRBJ2-3	.	CASSVGTSGMADTQYF	TGTGCCAGCAGCGTCGGGACTAGCGGGATGGCAGATACGCAGTATTTT
.	TRBV7-9	TRBJ2-3	few	CASSLAVGADTQYF	TGTGCCAGCAGCTTAGCTGTCGGGGCAGATACGCAGTATTTT
TRBD1	TRBV4-2	TRBJ1-2	few	CASSQGGTGGSYGYTF	TGTGCCAGCAGCCAAGGCGGGACAGGGGGAAGCTATGGCTACACCTTC
.	TRBV7-9	TRBJ1-6	few	CASSLDSLNSPLHF	TGTGCCAGCAGCCTGGACAGCCTTAATTCACCCCTCCACTTT